This is a list of T cell receptor beta chains from one sample in a study of response to subunit inactivated influenza vaccine. TCRdb reanalysed the RT-PCR reads using MiXCR and keeps one entry per CDR3 protein. The data contain around 200,000 distinct CDR3 sequences, approximately 8.7% of them singletons. This sample comprised non-naive T cells sorted from PBMCs, obtained on the day of vaccination. The receptors come from a man aged 50 to 59 who received an inactivated influenza vaccine. Each CDR3 is given with its conserved first and last residue. The order of the fields is J gene, D gene, V gene, clone size, CDR3 DNA, CDR3 protein. A D gene is named only where the DNA matches it firmly. Clone size is not always given. Where it is, it says once, few, many or a class for expanded clones.

j_gene: TRBJ1-1
d_gene: .
v_gene: TRBV5-6
abundance: many
CDR3nt: TGTGCCAGCAGCTTGGCCCGAGGGGGCACTGAAGCTTTCTTT
CDR3aa: CASSLARGGTEAFF

j_gene: TRBJ1-5
d_gene: .
v_gene: TRBV20-1
abundance: .
CDR3nt: TGCAGTGCTTTCAAGGGGCCGGGCAATCAGCCCCAGCATTTT
CDR3aa: CSAFKGPGNQPQHF

j_gene: TRBJ1-5
d_gene: .
v_gene: TRBV5-1
abundance: few
CDR3nt: TGCGCCAGCAGCTTGGGGGACGCGAGCAATCAGCCCCAGCATTTT
CDR3aa: CASSLGDASNQPQHF

j_gene: TRBJ1-1
d_gene: .
v_gene: TRBV11-2
abundance: .
CDR3nt: TGTGCCAGCAGCAGTTCAAGGGCCACTGAAGCTTTCTTT
CDR3aa: CASSSSRATEAFF

j_gene: TRBJ1-6
d_gene: TRBD1
v_gene: TRBV20-1
abundance: few
CDR3nt: TGCAGTGCTAGGCGGGACAGTAATTCACCCCTCCACTTT
CDR3aa: CSARRDSNSPLHF

j_gene: TRBJ2-3
d_gene: TRBD2
v_gene: TRBV28
abundance: .
CDR3nt: TGTGCCAGCAGTATCCTGAGACTAGCGGGATCCACAGATACGCAGTATTTT
CDR3aa: CASSILRLAGSTDTQYF

j_gene: TRBJ2-3
d_gene: .
v_gene: TRBV11-2
abundance: many
CDR3nt: TGTGCCAGCAGCTTATGGGGCAGCTCTAGCACAGATACGCAGTATTTT
CDR3aa: CASSLWGSSSTDTQYF

j_gene: TRBJ1-3
d_gene: TRBD1
v_gene: TRBV6-1
abundance: few
CDR3nt: TGTGCCAGCAGCCGACAGGGGAGCATCTCTGGAAACACCATATATTTT
CDR3aa: CASSRQGSISGNTIYF

j_gene: TRBJ2-3
d_gene: TRBD2
v_gene: TRBV28
abundance: few
CDR3nt: TGTGCCAGCAGTCGTCGAGCGGGGATCAGCACAGATACGCAGTATTTT
CDR3aa: CASSRRAGISTDTQYF

j_gene: TRBJ2-2
d_gene: TRBD2
v_gene: TRBV15
abundance: .
CDR3nt: TGTGCCACCAGCATCGGGACTAGCGGGTTAGGCGGGGAGCTGTTTTTT
CDR3aa: CATSIGTSGLGGELFF

j_gene: TRBJ2-3
d_gene: .
v_gene: TRBV5-6
abundance: few
CDR3nt: TGTGCCAGCAGCTACGCAGGGGCAGATACGCAGTATTTT
CDR3aa: CASSYAGADTQYF